This TCR beta chain was profiled in a study of cytomegalovirus exposure and HLA in healthy donors (dated by TCRdb to 2017 to 2019). In the study overall: According to an earlier analysis of a few hundred of the donors, 150 million to 200 million T cells yielded some 110 million unique TCR beta sequences and less than 300 Gb of sequence data. The number of donors typed differed by locus, with about 629-640 for A, B, C, DRB1 and DQB1, roughly 520 for DQA1, 600 to 610 for DPA1, and over 400 for DPB1. To predict cytomegalovirus infection status, the study brought together high-throughput TCR immunosequencing, statistical association of individual TCRs with disease status, and machine learning. The aim of the study was to test whether cataloging public T cell receptors could identify signatures of past pathogen exposure. The study profiled the T cell repertoires of around 700 subjects by immunosequencing and related them to cytomegalovirus serostatus. Several DR-DQ haplotypes were treated as single units for association and clustering because of strong linkage in the cohort. In the later analysis, no new phenotypic data were used to find candidate immune exposures; instead, reliance was placed on TCR beta sequences and their occurrence across donors. Across some 400 genotyped donors of the cohort, an average of about 200,000 unique TCR beta nucleotide sequences per donor were sequenced, and roughly 18% of those sequences were non-productive. A later analysis re-examined previously published TCR beta repertoires from just over 650 donors and added high-resolution HLA genotyping to investigate patterns of TCR occurrence. Along with the roughly 610-subject first cohort, a separate validation cohort of about 110 different subjects was used. Roughly 320 gigabases of sequencing data and roughly 80 million unique TCR sequences made up an early release that covered approximately 650 HLA-typed donors. Genome-wide SNP genotypes for about 65% of the 666 donors were used in a later genetic analysis, which treated that subset as a discovery cohort. An earlier analysis of fewer than 700 of the donors applied high-throughput TCR beta sequencing to assess whether each TCR beta V gene segment acted as functional or pseudogenic. Of the roughly 410 genotyped donors, roughly 80% were placed in the genetic ancestry cluster associated with self-reported Caucasian donors. HLA typing covered class I and class II loci at four-digit resolution. Donor age, sex, ethnicity and CMV serostatus were compiled together with the repertoire data. Every discovery cohort repertoire had been produced on one sequencing platform. Results the study describes overall, beyond this receptor: Roughly uniform sequencing depth across donors was assumed in presence/absence analyses, although this assumption may not hold. In a later analysis, HLA-associated TCR beta chains showed more clonal expansion and lower generation probabilities than non-associated chains that were equally common. In vitro tests confirmed that a few of the cytomegalovirus-associated TCR beta chains recognize cytomegalovirus antigens. In an earlier analysis of approximately 600 of the donors, most TCR beta V segments were observed in productive rearrangements about 87% or about 30% of the time, broadly matching IMGT annotations. Because counts were too low, 15 to 20 rarely observed V segments, including chromosome 9 orphons, were left out of the earlier analysis of some 640 of the donors. In this cohort, only TCR beta chains were sequenced, and detectable features were limited by the absence of alpha or paired-chain data. Several of the top co-occurrence clusters appeared to be linked to parvovirus B19, influenza, CMV and Epstein-Barr virus, according to a later analysis. In a later analysis, TCR association rates were found to vary across HLA loci, with the most associated TCRs seen for DRB1 alleles and the fewest for HLA-C alleles. In a later genetic analysis, fewer N-insertions in productive TCRs were reported among donors in an Asian-associated ancestry cluster than the approximately 670-donor mean. A further reported finding was that TCR beta sequences accurately predicted the HLA-A and HLA-B alleles for most subjects in the first cohort. The classifier was reported to diagnose cytomegalovirus status with high specificity and sensitivity in both the original and validation cohorts. V-gene and J-gene trimming of TCR beta chains was associated with a missense DCLRE1C variant in a later genetic analysis, and the association was replicated in an independent cohort. A group of highly shared sequence variants was considered likely to be a technical artifact of the sequencing pipeline. The study gave a list of about 170 TCR beta chains associated with cytomegalovirus. According to the authors, the approach could potentially be generalized to other disease states and immunological phenotypes. Correlated functional status among segregating V segments might be attributable to linkage disequilibrium, but an unknown experimental factor could not be ruled out. Strong co-occurrence of HLA alleles, especially DR and DQ, made assigning TCR associations to individual alleles difficult. Immune exposure information for the cohort was limited to CMV serostatus. Some IMGT-functional V segments, including TRBV6-2 and TRBV6-3, could not be distinguished by the 87-base-pair reads and were therefore excluded. In a later analysis, most CMV-associated TCR beta chains were found to appear HLA-restricted, with HLA associations seemingly driven largely by CMV exposure. Across donors, most TCR sequences were observed very rarely, whereas some public TCRs were present in many individuals. In a later analysis, some 17,000 TCR beta sequences were associated with specific HLA alleles at a false discovery rate of 0.05. Because HLA typing was unavailable for some donors at each locus, only the typed subset was used in association tests.

The cohort was made up of approximately 670 healthy bone marrow donors. At the time of sampling, all cohort members were nominally healthy, though unrecorded immune exposures were likely present. The donor tested CMV seronegative, placing the donor among the 350 or so seronegative members of the cohort. Each donor provided a peripheral blood sample, and peripheral blood mononuclear cells were used for TCR beta sequencing. Genomic DNA was extracted from the blood cell samples with the Qiagen DNeasy Blood Extraction Kit. The library was produced with the immunoSEQ multiplex PCR assay. The multiplex PCR relied on a mix of 60 forward primers for TCR Vbeta segments and 13 reverse primers for TCR Jbeta segments. The CDR3 region of rearranged TCR beta genes was amplified from genomic DNA by a multiplex PCR assay. The Illumina HiSeq System was used to sequence the amplified TCR beta libraries as 87-base-pair reads. The published analysis was carried out like this. Across the roughly 600 repertoires, a later analysis counted about 81 million unique TCR beta chains, approximately 12 million of which were shared by at least two donors. Raw reads were error-corrected and collapsed into unique sequences with a nearest-neighbor algorithm that merged closely related sequences to remove PCR and sequencing errors. Alignment of CDR3 sequences to IMGT reference sequences was used to assign V, D and J gene segments. For a sequence to be retained, a match of at least six nucleotides was required to both a V gene segment and a J gene segment. A rearrangement counted as productive if the CDR3 had no stop codons and remained in frame with V and J, and every other rearrangement counted as non-productive. Following IMGT convention, CDR3 was defined as the stretch from the second conserved V-encoded cysteine to the conserved J-encoded phenylalanine. The earlier analysis of 550 to 650 of the donors excluded any sequence lacking an unambiguous match to a single V gene segment. In an earlier analysis of a few hundred of the donors, a V segment was called functional when productive rearrangements were above 56.7%, and segregating when the standard deviation between donors exceeded 5%. A statistical classification framework was developed to diagnose cytomegalovirus status using the catalog of TCR beta chain sequences. In a later analysis, V and J genes were assigned by comparing TCR nucleotide sequences against IMGT/GENE-DB human TR gene sequences. A later analysis assigned CDR3 sequences and most-parsimonious VDJ recombination scenarios with the TCRdist pipeline. A later analysis defined each TCR beta chain by its CDR3 amino acid sequence plus V-gene family, and excluded reads lacking a unique V-gene family. As a way to deal with suspected cross-contamination and a sequencing artifact, a later analysis dropped hundreds of nucleotide sequences that were highly shared and had low generation probability. In a later analysis, a clonal expansion index for each public chain was calculated from normalized within-repertoire ranks of inferred template counts. In a later analysis, generation probabilities were computed using a VDJ recombination model fitted to out-of-frame rearrangements, and the results were checked against IGoR. In a later analysis, hypergeometric tests were used to score TCR-TCR, TCR-HLA and TCR-CMV co-occurrence, with a repertoire-size bias correction applied to TCR pairs. False discovery rates were estimated in a later analysis by permuting HLA or CMV assignments 20 times. A later analysis grouped co-occurring TCRs with DBSCAN, adding TCRdist sequence similarity when clustering within HLA-allele-positive subsets. Repertoires with fewer than 30,000 or more than 120,000 public chains were left out of co-occurrence clustering, as were five repertoires with anomalous nucleotide sharing. TCRdb limited this immuneACCESS table to in-frame rearrangements with V and J called. A share of clones is missing; checked studies link under half to unresolved V genes, and the rest is unexplained. The V and J calls and clone size are taken from that table; D and trimming were inferred from the DNA. A total of under 150,000 clones appear in this sample, around a tenth of them only once. The ten top clones hold less than 2% of the sample.

About this clone: Its antigen target is currently unknown. The record has no base qualities; no much larger clone is one base away.

The CDR1 and CDR2 encoded by the germline V gene (reference sequence) are SGHNT and YYREEE. Its CDR3 holds 14 amino acids, cysteine through phenylalanine. Of all the DNA, just the CDR3 is kept, 42 bases in frame from base 1. Trimming costs V 0 bases and J 4 bases, and their ends lie 8 bases apart. The chain is encoded by TRBV5-4 joined to TRBJ1-3, and perhaps TRBD1 as D gene, on 5 matching bases. This receptor was obtained from a male donor in good health and CMV-seronegative. The sample taken for sequencing was PBMCs. CDR3 protein: CASSLANRGNTIYF. Read as DNA, the sequence is TGTGCCAGCAGCTTGGCCAACAGGGGAAACACCATATATTTT.